This T cell receptor (beta chain) was sequenced in a study of CD8 T cells in ankylosing spondylitis. Notes on the study in general: According to the report, clones linked to the disease were significantly enriched in matched synovial fluid samples taken from ankylosing spondylitis patients.

This clonotype showed up many times. Its antigen is not known. J gave up 9 bases and V 5 bases, and 6 bases lay outside the gene matches. CDR3 length: 15 amino acids. Germline CDR1 reads MNHNS; CDR2 reads SASEGT. Quantitative molecular-barcoded 5'-RACE generated the TCR beta libraries. Using its own MiXCR run on the 5' RACE reads, TCRdb lists one record per CDR3 protein. Of hundreds of thousands of distinct CDR3 sequences in the sample, over 8.5% are singletons; the top ten hold nearly 7%. The receptor was isolated from a male donor with ankylosing spondylitis or in good health (not recorded which). Material for sequencing was blood, either unsorted or a sorted T cell fraction (not recorded which). The chain links TRBV6-1 to TRBJ2-3, with 15 bases matching TRBD2. The CDR3 region is CASSRTSGGDGTQYF. The CDR3 DNA reads as TGTGCCAGCAGTCGGACTAGCGGGGGGGACGGGACGCAGTATTTT.